This is a list of T cell receptor beta chains from one sample in a study of blood T cell repertoires in COVID-19. Sequencing was performed with immunoSEQ multiplex PCR; in TCRdb, only in-frame clones are kept and a portion is missing. The sample has approximately 290,000 clones; 80% to 95% are singletons. The sequencing input was PBMCs or T cells enriched from blood (not recorded which). These receptors were collected from a woman aged 30 to 39 who had recovered from COVID-19. CDR3s include the opening cysteine and the closing phenylalanine or tryptophan. A D gene is named only where the DNA matches it firmly. The size field is filled for only some rows; it gives once, few, many or a size class.

d_call clone_size j_call v_call cdr3_length cdr3_nt cdr3_aa
TRBD2 NA TRBJ2-3 TRBV15 16 TGTGCCACCAGCAGGGGGACTAGCGGAAGGACAGATACGCAGTATTTT CATSRGTSGRTDTQYF
NA NA TRBJ2-7 TRBV7-3 14 TGTGCCAGCAGCTTCGCACCGGGAAACTACGAGCAGTACTTC CASSFAPGNYEQYF
TRBD2 once TRBJ2-2 TRBV28 16 TGTGCCAGCAGTTTAGCAGGACTAGAAGGTACCGGGGAGCTGTTTTTT CASSLAGLEGTGELFF
NA NA TRBJ1-1 TRBV30 15 TGTGCCTGGGCTAAAGCGGGACTGCAGAACACTGAAGCTTTCTTT CAWAKAGLQNTEAFF
TRBD2 NA TRBJ2-7 TRBV29-1 14 TGCAGCGCCATGATGGCGGGAGGGGGGTACGAGCAGTACTTC CSAMMAGGGYEQYF
TRBD1 NA TRBJ1-1 TRBV4-1 15 TGCGCCAGCAGCCAAAGTCAGGGGGGGAACACTGAAGCTTTCTTT CASSQSQGGNTEAFF
NA NA TRBJ1-2 TRBV18 14 TGTGCCAGCTCACCATCGACGGGGAACTATGGCTACACCTTC CASSPSTGNYGYTF
NA once TRBJ2-7 TRBV28 12 TGTGCCAGCAAAGTAGGGGTATACGAGCAGTACTTC CASKVGVYEQYF
NA NA TRBJ1-3 TRBV7-9 15 TGTGCCAGCAGCTTAACGGGGTCTTCTGGAAACACCATATATTTT CASSLTGSSGNTIYF
TRBD2 NA TRBJ2-7 TRBV18 15 TGTGCCAGCTCACCACCGGGACTAGCCTCCTACGAGCAGTACTTC CASSPPGLASYEQYF
NA NA TRBJ2-7 TRBV12-2 16 TGTGCAAGTCGCTTAGAATGCGGGGGACGCTCCTACGAGCAGTACTTC CASRLECGGRSYEQYF
NA NA TRBJ2-7 TRBV6-5 15 TGTGCCAGCAGTTTTTTTTCAGGGGGGTCCTACGAGCAGTACTTC CASSFFSGGSYEQYF
NA NA TRBJ1-4 TRBV6-2/TRBV6-3 15 TGTGCCAGCAGTTATCCCGGGAGTGGAAATGAAAAACTGTTTTTT CASSYPGSGNEKLFF
NA NA TRBJ2-1 TRBV29-1 14 TGCAGCGTTGAACGGGGGAACTCCTACAATGAGCAGTTCTTC CSVERGNSYNEQFF
NA NA TRBJ1-1 TRBV5-1 15 TGCGCCAGCAGCAATTCGGGACTCCTAATAGGTGAAGCTTTCTTT CASSNSGLLIGEAFF
NA NA TRBJ1-6 TRBV19 17 TGTGCCAGTAGTATCCAGGCGGGGGGAATTACGAATTCACCCCTCCACTTT CASSIQAGGITNSPLHF
NA NA TRBJ2-2 TRBV7-3 16 TGTGCCAGCAGCTCACAGGGACCTTCGAACACCGGGGAGCTGTTTTTT CASSSQGPSNTGELFF
NA NA TRBJ2-1 TRBV29-1 12 TGCAGCGTTGTTTTGTCTTACAATGAGCAGTTCTTC CSVVLSYNEQFF
TRBD1 NA TRBJ2-7 TRBV28 15 TGTGCCAGCAGTGCGCCGGGACAGGGGGCCAACGAGCAGTACTTC CASSAPGQGANEQYF
NA NA TRBJ2-7 TRBV18 15 TGTGCCAGCTCACCACCCGTCGGGGGGCCCTACGAGCAGTACTTC CASSPPVGGPYEQYF
TRBD1 NA TRBJ2-7 TRBV9 14 TGTGCCAGCAGCGTAGGACAGGGGCTCGACGAGCAGTACTTC CASSVGQGLDEQYF
TRBD1 NA TRBJ1-2 TRBV14 15 TGTGCCAGCACCGCCGGGACAGGGGATAACTATGGCTACACCTTC CASTAGTGDNYGYTF
NA NA TRBJ1-2 TRBV21-1 15 TGTGCCAGCAGCAAAGAGGACAGGGCTAACTATGGCTACACCTTC CASSKEDRANYGYTF
TRBD1 NA TRBJ2-1 TRBV24-1 15 TGTGCCACCAGTGATGCCTCCTACAGGGGGAATGAGCAGTTCTTC CATSDASYRGNEQFF
TRBD2 once TRBJ2-7 TRBV7-2 15 TGTGCCAGCAGCACGACTAGCGGGTTAGCCTACGAGCAGTACTTC CASSTTSGLAYEQYF
TRBD2 NA TRBJ2-2 TRBV30 15 TGTGCCTGGAGGATGACTAGCGGGGAAGGAGGGGAGCTGTTTTTT CAWRMTSGEGGELFF
NA NA TRBJ2-6 TRBV25-1 17 TGTGCCAGCAGTGAATATTCCAGGGGCTCTGGGGCCAACGTCCTGACTTTC CASSEYSRGSGANVLTF
TRBD1 once TRBJ2-5 TRBV5-8 14 TGTGCCAGCAGCAAAGGACAGGGCCAAGAGACCCAGTACTTC CASSKGQGQETQYF
TRBD2 NA TRBJ2-1 TRBV24-1 16 TGTGCCACCAGTGACGCCGGCGGGAGCTCCTACAATGAGCAGTTCTTC CATSDAGGSSYNEQFF
TRBD2 NA TRBJ2-3 TRBV7-8 14 TGTGCCAGCAGCTTAACTAGCGGCACAGATACGCAGTATTTT CASSLTSGTDTQYF
NA NA TRBJ1-6 TRBV2 15 TGTGCCAGCAAGACCGACACCTCCTATAATTCACCCCTCCACTTT CASKTDTSYNSPLHF
NA NA TRBJ1-1 TRBV4-3 15 TGCGCCAGCAGCCCCGCGACGGGGCGGGGCACTGAAGCTTTCTTT CASSPATGRGTEAFF
NA NA TRBJ2-6 TRBV7-3 14 TGTGCCAGCAGCTCGAGCTCTGGGGCCAACGTCCTGACTTTC CASSSSSGANVLTF
TRBD2 NA TRBJ2-1 TRBV18 16 TGTGCCAGCTCACCACCGTCTAGCGGGACCTACAATGAGCAGTTCTTC CASSPPSSGTYNEQFF
NA NA TRBJ1-3 TRBV28 14 TGTGCCAGCAGTTTAGTCGGCTCTGGAAACACCATATATTTT CASSLVGSGNTIYF
TRBD1 NA TRBJ2-1 TRBV5-5 14 TGTGCCAGCAGCTTGGGGACAGGGGAGGATGAGCAGTTCTTC CASSLGTGEDEQFF
NA NA TRBJ2-1 TRBV27 11 TGTGCCAGCAGTTTACTTAGTGAGCAGTTCTTC CASSLLSEQFF
TRBD1 NA TRBJ1-2 TRBV28 13 TGTGCCAGCAGTCCAGGGACAGTCTATGGCTACACCTTC CASSPGTVYGYTF
NA NA TRBJ2-3 TRBV20-1 15 TGCAGTGCTAGTTCCAGCGGTGATAGCACAGATACGCAGTATTTT CSASSSGDSTDTQYF
TRBD2 NA TRBJ2-7 TRBV28 14 TGTGCCAGCAAACTAGCGGGAGGGTCCCACGAGCAGTACTTC CASKLAGGSHEQYF
NA few TRBJ1-2 TRBV27 15 TGTGCCAGCAGTTCTAACAGGGTTTCGGACTATGGCTACACCTTC CASSSNRVSDYGYTF
NA NA TRBJ1-1 TRBV19 14 TGTGCCAGTAGTGTGGTTGGGGGGGCGCGGACTGCTTTCTTT CASSVVGGARTAFF
NA NA TRBJ1-1 TRBV9 13 TGTGCCAGCAGCGTAGGAAGCAACACTGAAGCTTTCTTT CASSVGSNTEAFF
TRBD1 once TRBJ1-2 TRBV11-2 17 TGTGCCAGCAGCTTCCGGGACAGGGGACGATTCGGCTATGGCTACACCTTC CASSFRDRGRFGYGYTF
TRBD1 NA TRBJ1-2 TRBV12-3/TRBV12-4 13 TGTGCCAGCAGTTCGGACAGGAACTATGGCTACACCTTC CASSSDRNYGYTF
NA few TRBJ2-1 TRBV28 15 TGTGCCAGCAGTTTCTCTAGGATAGTAGGCAATGAGCAGTTCTTC CASSFSRIVGNEQFF
TRBD1 NA TRBJ1-1 TRBV7-2 15 TGTGCCAGCAGCCCATCCGGGACAGCGAACACTGAAGCTTTCTTT CASSPSGTANTEAFF
TRBD2 NA TRBJ2-7 TRBV4-3 15 TGCGCCAGCAGCCAGGGGACTAGCGGGTACTACGAGCAGTACTTC CASSQGTSGYYEQYF
TRBD1 NA TRBJ2-5 TRBV6-5 15 TGTGCCAGCTACCGGACAGGGGGCTGGCAGGAGACCCAGTACTTC CASYRTGGWQETQYF
TRBD2 NA TRBJ2-1 TRBV18 16 TGTGCCAGCTCACCACCGAGGGAGGGACTGTACAATGAGCAGTTCTTC CASSPPREGLYNEQFF
NA NA TRBJ1-1 TRBV6-5 15 TGTGCCAGCAGAGGGGCAGGGAAGGAGGGCACTGAAGCTTTCTTT CASRGAGKEGTEAFF
NA NA TRBJ2-6 TRBV7-6 17 TGTGCCAGCAGCTATAGACAGACCTTCTCTGGGGCCAACGTCCTGACTTTC CASSYRQTFSGANVLTF
NA NA TRBJ1-1 TRBV9 15 TGTGCCAGCAGCGAACTAGGGGGTCCCAACACTGAAGCTTTCTTT CASSELGGPNTEAFF
TRBD1 NA TRBJ2-3 TRBV24-1 16 TGTGCCACCAGTGACCCCCGGACAGGTTTCACAGATACGCAGTATTTT CATSDPRTGFTDTQYF
TRBD2 NA TRBJ2-1 TRBV19 15 TGTGCCAGTAGTATATTCCCGGGAGGGTTCAATGAGCAGTTCTTC CASSIFPGGFNEQFF